The present T cell receptor (beta chain) was sequenced within a study of early T cells in non-severe SARS-CoV-2 infection. Study outcomes and limitations: Database matching using VDJdb favored anti-spike CD8 responses, with private and CD4 specificities left missing.

This clonotype was seen many times. Its antigen is as yet unknown. In germline, CDR1 is MDHEN, CDR2 SYDVKM. V was clipped by 5 bases and J by 4 bases, with 9 bases between them. The CDR3 is 13 amino acids. Attachment of unique molecular identifiers was made to individual cDNA molecules. TCRdb re-called the 5' RACE reads with MiXCR, one entry per CDR3 protein. The sample lists 87,000 or so distinct CDR3 sequences; around 15% were seen once. Sequenced input: whole blood. The rearrangement uses TRBV28 and TRBJ1-3; D ambiguous. The sequence came from an adult who was a healthcare worker with PCR-confirmed SARS-CoV-2 infection or an uninfected control (not recorded which). This CDR3 reads CASSTRAGNTIYF. The CDR3 DNA is TGTGCCAGCAGTACTCGGGCAGGAAACACCATATATTTT. Full variable domain (missing parts from reference TRBV28 and TRBJ1-3): DVKVTQSSRYLVKRTGEKVFLECVQDMDHENMFWYRQDPGLGLRLIYFSYDVKMKEKGDIPEGYSVSREKKERFSLILESASTNQTSMYLCASSTRAGNTIYFGEGSWLTVV.